The 20 T cell receptor beta chains given below trace back to one sample, sequenced in a study of OX40 agonist ivuxolimab in advanced cancers. Some clones are missing from TCRdb's copy, which holds only in-frame ones; the method was immunoSEQ multiplex PCR. The data show approximately 30,000 clones, about 83% seen once. The sample was CD4+ or CD8+ T cells sorted from blood, taken in a trial of the OX40 agonist ivuxolimab. The receptors were sampled from an adult with an advanced solid tumor such as melanoma, head and neck, liver or kidney cancer.

In this sample, this clone turned up a few times. In the same sample, other DNA sequences code for this CDR3. The chain has TRBV11-1 and TRBJ1-1; D not resolved. Per germline, CDR1 SGHAT and CDR2 FQDESV (reference sequence). V lost 3 bases and J lost 0, with 8 bases in between. The CDR3 sequence is 14 residues long. CDR3 in DNA: TGTGCCAGCAGCTTGGGCAGGTTGAACACTGAAGCTTTCTTT. Translation gives CASSLGRLNTEAFF.

CDR3 DNA: TGTGCCAGTAGAGGACAGGGCTGGGGCAATCAGCCCCAGCATTTT. It translates to CASRGQGWGNQPQHF. The chain employs TRBV19 and TRBJ1-5, with 8 bases identical to TRBD1. Germline V CDR1 and CDR2: LNHDA, SQIVND (reference sequence). This CDR3 is built from 15 residues. V shed 6 bases, J shed 2 bases, and the junction held 6 bases outside the gene matches.

This chain uses TRBV2 with TRBJ2-1, with D possibly called TRBD1 or TRBD2 (6 bases each). CDR1 and CDR2 (germline): SNHLY, FYNNEI. The length of the CDR3 is 15 residues. The V and J ends lost 6 bases and 9 bases respectively, with 21 bases between them. CDR3 sequence reads: CASSLGGSNDGEQFF. The CDR3, as DNA: TGTGCCAGCAGCTTAGGGGGGAGTAACGACGGTGAGCAGTTCTTC.

The chain recombines TRBV6-6 with TRBJ2-3, with TRBD1 matching over 7 bases. V lost 4 bases and J lost 0; bases outside the gene matches: 4. Germline CDR1 MNHNY, CDR2 SVGAGI (reference sequence). The length of the CDR3 is 15 residues. The CDR3 spells CASSFRDRSTDTQYF. The CDR3 nucleotides are TGTGCCAGCAGTTTCCGGGACAGAAGCACAGATACGCAGTATTTT.

The chain couples TRBV10-3 to TRBJ2-2; a possible D gene is TRBD2 (7 bases). Per the germline V gene, CDR1 is ENHRY and CDR2 is SYGVKD. The CDR3 runs 16 residues. Trimming stripped 3 bases from V and 4 bases from J, with 15 bases between. For the CDR3, the DNA is TGTGCCATCAGTGAAGGATGGGGGGGCGGCACCGGGGAGCTGTTTTTT. Encoded protein: CAISEGWGGGTGELFF.

In its sample, this clone was seen once. The DNA for the CDR3 is TGTGCCAGCAGCTTACCCAGCGGGCCCCTTTTGTTGTTTTTT. Translating gives CASSLPSGPLLLFF. The rearrangement joins TRBV7-9 to TRBJ2-2; possible D gene TRBD2, 6 bases. The CDR3 is 14 amino acids. Germline lookup yields CDR1 SEHNR and CDR2 FQNEAQ (reference sequence). Trimming stripped 2 bases from V and 15 bases from J, with 19 bases between.

The chain carries TRBV27 and TRBJ2-7; 7 bases are shared with TRBD1. Germline CDR1 and CDR2: MNHEY and SMNVEV (reference sequence). This CDR3 is built from 12 residues. Germline trimming cut 4 bases from V and 9 bases from J; bases unmatched to any gene: 6. The chain's CDR3 is CASSSPDRRQYF. The CDR3 DNA sequence: TGTGCCAGCAGTTCCCCGGACAGGAGGCAGTACTTC.

The genes are TRBV5-1 and TRBJ2-3, with D tentatively TRBD1 or TRBD2 (6 bases each). CDR3 length: 16 amino acids. The ends were cut back, 2 bases at V and 3 bases at J, with 16 bases in the middle. CDR1 and CDR2 (germline): SGHRS, YFSETQ. CDR3 in amino acids: CASSFRNRGLTDTQYF. The CDR3, as DNA: TGCGCCAGCAGCTTCAGGAATCGGGGGCTGACAGATACGCAGTATTTT.

The V gene is TRBV10-3, the J gene TRBJ2-7, with TRBD2 identical over 10 bases. This CDR3 region has 15 residues. Germline CDR1 ENHRY, CDR2 SYGVKD. The junction had 3 bases not matched to a gene; V was cut back by 4 bases and J by 0 bases. The CDR3 loop reads CAISGTSGPSYEQYF. The CDR3, as DNA: TGTGCCATCAGTGGGACTAGCGGCCCCTCCTACGAGCAGTACTTC.

V and J are TRBV2 and TRBJ2-2; TRBD2 matches at 9 bases. The V and J ends lost 10 bases and 8 bases, in that order; junction bases with no gene match: 2. CDR1 and CDR2 (germline): SNHLY, FYNNEI. The CDR3 is 11 residues long. For the CDR3, the DNA is TGTGCCAAGCTAGCGGGAGGGGAGCTGTTTTTT. Translation gives CAKLAGGELFF.

The CDR3 coding sequence is TGTGCCAGCAGCCCCTGGACAGGGAAGCGTACCACGCAGTATTTT. Encoded protein: CASSPWTGKRTTQYF. V usage is TRBV11-2 and J usage is TRBJ2-3; 8 nucleotides agree with TRBD1. The V gene's germline CDR1 is SGHAT and CDR2 FQNNGV. This CDR3 is 15 amino acids long. Trimming removed 5 bases from V and 9 bases from J; junction bases left unmatched: 13.

V usage is TRBV6-6 and J usage is TRBJ2-7, with 7 bases identical to TRBD2. This CDR3 comprises 15 residues. CDR1 is MNHNY, CDR2 SVGAGI, per germline (reference sequence). Trimming took 2 bases from V and 2 from J; bases not matched to a gene: 6. Here the CDR3 reads CASSYGPGGPYEQYF. DNA of the CDR3: TGTGCCAGCAGTTACGGCCCGGGAGGCCCCTACGAGCAGTACTTC.

The V call is TRBV28, the J call TRBJ2-1; D may be TRBD2 (6 bases). Trimming left V 8 bases short and J 0 bases short, with 8 bases between. The CDR3 spans 13 residues. Per the germline V gene, CDR1 is MDHEN and CDR2 is SYDVKM. CDR3 loop: CASQTSSYNEQFF. DNA of the CDR3: TGTGCCAGCCAGACTAGCTCCTACAATGAGCAGTTCTTC.

This clone was recorded a few times. The chain links TRBV1 to TRBJ1-4; the table's D call TRBD1 went unverified against the DNA. TRBV1 has pseudogene status. The CDR3 is made up of 16 amino acids. CDR3 in amino acids: CTSSQVGTGEYEKLFF. In nucleotides, the CDR3 is TGCACCAGCAGCCAGGTGGGGACAGGGGAGTATGAAAAACTGTTTTTT.

The V call is TRBV27, the J call TRBJ2-7; the D is unclear. This CDR3 is built from 13 residues. V gave up 6 bases and J gave up 0 bases, with 9 bases separating them. Germline V gene data show CDR1 as MNHEY and CDR2 as SMNVEV (reference sequence). Here the CDR3 DNA reads TGTGCCAGCAGCCCCCCCCACTCCTACGAGCAGTACTTC. This gives the protein CASSPPHSYEQYF.

The J gene is TRBJ2-7, the V gene TRBV6-5; TRBD2 matches 8 bases. The germline V gene encodes CDR1 MNHEY and CDR2 SVGAGI. The V segment lost 10 bases and the J segment 1 base; nucleotides outside the gene matches: 6. The CDR3 has 13 amino acids. CDR3 residues: CATGSGTSYEQYF. In DNA form, the CDR3 reads TGTGCCACCGGTAGCGGGACTTCCTACGAGCAGTACTTC.

CDR3 DNA: TGTGCCAGCAGCCCAACCGGAGGGTGGGCTAATGAAAAACTGTTTTTT. It specifies CASSPTGGWANEKLFF. The J gene is TRBJ1-4, the V gene TRBV7-9; D remains unclear. Germline CDR1 and CDR2: SEHNR and FQNEAQ (reference sequence). V was clipped by 5 bases and J by 3 bases, with 16 bases between them. This CDR3 region has 16 residues.

This clone has only one observation. The CDR3 DNA follows: TGCGCCAGCAGCTTGGGACAGGGATACAATGAGCAGTTCTTC. This codes for CASSLGQGYNEQFF. This sequence joins TRBV5-1 and TRBJ2-1, with TRBD1 matching 7 bases. Per the germline V gene, CDR1 is SGHRS and CDR2 is YFSETQ. J lost 4 bases, V lost 0 bases, and 1 base had no gene match. The CDR3 totals 14 residues.

The V and J genes are TRBV10-3 and TRBJ2-1; 13 bases line up with TRBD2. The CDR3 runs to 16 residues. The J segment lost 6 bases and the V segment lost 7 bases, leaving 9 bases of the junction unmatched. The germline V gene has CDR1 ENHRY and CDR2 SYGVKD. The CDR3 loop reads CAITGAGLAGSNEQFF. CDR3 nucleotide sequence: TGTGCCATCACCGGGGCGGGACTAGCGGGATCCAATGAGCAGTTCTTC.

CDR3 protein: CASSLVGLQDSPLHF. CDR3 nucleotide sequence: TGTGCCAGCAGCTTAGTGGGACTCCAAGATTCACCCCTCCACTTT. The J gene is TRBJ1-6, the V gene TRBV7-9, with a tentative D call TRBD1 (5 bases). The CDR3 is 15 amino acids. Germline V gene sequence: CDR1 SEHNR, CDR2 FQNEAQ (reference sequence). Trimming shortened V by 1 base and J by 8 bases, and 12 bases separated the two germline ends.